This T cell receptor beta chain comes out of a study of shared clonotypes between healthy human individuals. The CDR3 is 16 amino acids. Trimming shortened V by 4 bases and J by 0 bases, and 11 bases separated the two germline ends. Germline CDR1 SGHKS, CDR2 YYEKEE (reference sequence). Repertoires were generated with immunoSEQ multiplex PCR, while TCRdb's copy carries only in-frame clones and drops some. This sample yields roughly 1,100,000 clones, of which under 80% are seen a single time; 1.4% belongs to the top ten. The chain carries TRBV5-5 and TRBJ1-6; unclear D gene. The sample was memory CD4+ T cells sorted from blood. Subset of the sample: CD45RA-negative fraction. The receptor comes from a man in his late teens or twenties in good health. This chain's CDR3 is CASSTTSNSYNSPLHF. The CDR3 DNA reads TGTGCCAGCAGCACCACTTCCAACTCCTATAATTCACCCCTCCACTTT.